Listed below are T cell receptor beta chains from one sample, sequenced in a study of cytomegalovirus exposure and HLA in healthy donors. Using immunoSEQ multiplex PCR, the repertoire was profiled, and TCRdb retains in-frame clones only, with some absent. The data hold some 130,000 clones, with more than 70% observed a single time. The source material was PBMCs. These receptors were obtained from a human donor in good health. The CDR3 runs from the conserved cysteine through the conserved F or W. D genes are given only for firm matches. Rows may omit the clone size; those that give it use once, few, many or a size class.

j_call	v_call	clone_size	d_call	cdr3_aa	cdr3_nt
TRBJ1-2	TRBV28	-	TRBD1	CASSLNSGTGGEGYTF	TGTGCCAGCAGTTTGAATTCCGGGACAGGGGGCGAAGGCTACACCTTC
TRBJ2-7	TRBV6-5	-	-	CASSYSITHSPYEQYF	TGTGCCAGCAGTTACTCGATAACCCACAGCCCCTACGAGCAGTACTTC
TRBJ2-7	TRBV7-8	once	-	CASSLGAGSYEQYF	TGTGCCAGCAGCTTAGGGGCGGGCTCCTACGAGCAGTACTTC
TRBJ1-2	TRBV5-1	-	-	CASSLGTGNYGYTF	TGCGCCAGCAGCTTGGGGACTGGGAACTATGGCTACACCTTC
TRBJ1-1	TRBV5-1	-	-	CASSLRSSGTEAFF	TGCGCCAGCAGCTTGAGGTCGTCAGGCACTGAAGCTTTCTTT
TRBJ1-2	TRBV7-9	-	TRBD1	CASSLAETGVGYTF	TGTGCCAGCAGCTTGGCCGAAACAGGGGTAGGCTACACCTTC
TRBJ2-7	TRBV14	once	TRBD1	CASAGTGRSGHYEQYF	TGTGCCAGCGCGGGGACAGGGAGATCAGGACATTACGAGCAGTACTTC
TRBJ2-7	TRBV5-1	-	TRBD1	CASSFGQGLNHEQYF	TGCGCCAGCAGCTTCGGACAGGGGCTAAACCACGAGCAGTACTTC
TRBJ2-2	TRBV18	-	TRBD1	CASSPGQGPVGELFF	TGTGCCAGCTCACCGGGACAGGGTCCTGTTGGGGAGCTGTTTTTT
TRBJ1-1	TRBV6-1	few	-	CAIWPEAFF	TGCGCAATATGGCCTGAAGCTTTCTTT
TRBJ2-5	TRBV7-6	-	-	CASSLADYYQETQYF	TGTGCCAGCAGCTTAGCCGACTACTACCAAGAGACCCAGTACTTC
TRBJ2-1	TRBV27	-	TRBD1	CASSLSWDRDNNEQFF	TGTGCCAGCAGTTTGTCATGGGACAGGGATAACAATGAGCAGTTCTTC
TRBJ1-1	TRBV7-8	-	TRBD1	CASSLLLTRDSRLGAFF	TGTGCCAGCAGCTTACTTTTAACGCGGGACAGCCGATTGGGAGCTTTCTTT
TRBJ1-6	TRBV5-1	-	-	CASSSGTGSSNYNSPLHF	TGCGCCAGCAGCTCTGGTACAGGGTCTTCTAACTATAATTCACCCCTCCACTTT
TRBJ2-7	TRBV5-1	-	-	CASSLAWQDEQYF	TGCGCCAGCAGCTTGGCCTGGCAGGACGAGCAGTACTTC
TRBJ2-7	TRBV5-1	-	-	CASSFGGVSYEQYF	TGCGCCAGCAGCTTCGGAGGGGTTTCCTACGAGCAGTACTTC
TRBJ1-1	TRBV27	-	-	CASRPGLTVTEAFF	TGTGCCAGCCGCCCTGGGTTGACAGTTACTGAAGCTTTCTTT
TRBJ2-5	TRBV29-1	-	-	CSVELLETQYF	TGCAGCGTTGAACTCTTAGAGACCCAGTACTTC
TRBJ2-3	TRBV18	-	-	CASSPLTGTDTQYF	TGTGCCAGCTCACCATTAACAGGCACAGATACGCAGTATTTT
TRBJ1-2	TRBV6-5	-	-	CASSYGGGRRGYTF	TGTGCCAGCAGTTACGGGGGGGGACGGCGGGGCTACACCTTC
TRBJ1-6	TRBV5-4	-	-	CASSLYFGTNRSPLHF	TGTGCCAGCAGCTTATATTTCGGGACAAATAGGTCACCCCTCCACTTT
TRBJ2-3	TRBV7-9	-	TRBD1	CASSLGTGGSDTQYF	TGTGCCAGCAGCTTAGGGACAGGGGGTTCAGATACGCAGTATTTT